Below are 32 T cell receptor beta chains sequenced from a single sample in a study of blood T cell repertoires in COVID-19. Method: immunoSEQ multiplex PCR; TCRdb's copy keeps in-frame clones and lacks some. The profile shows around 290,000 clones, roughly 86% of them singletons. What was sequenced was peripheral blood. All receptors come from a woman aged 45-60 years who had recovered from COVID-19.

This chain connects TRBV3-1 (or the pseudogene TRBV3-2) to TRBJ2-7; no definite D call. The CDR3 totals 15 residues. Germline loops: CDR1 LGHDT, CDR2 YNNKEL (reference sequence). Trimming removed 3 bases from V and 3 bases from J, with 15 bases in between. The DNA for the CDR3 is TGTGCCAGCAGCCAGGCGACGGGTTACTACTACGAGCAGTACTTC. As protein: CASSQATGYYYEQYF.

This clone came up many times. The rearrangement uses TRBV18 and TRBJ1-5; 8 bases fit TRBD1. Looked up from germline, CDR1 is KGHSH and CDR2 is LQKENI. CDR3 length: 15 amino acids. With 5 bases clipped from V and 0 bases from J, the junction kept 3 bases outside the gene matches. CDR3 sequence: CASSSDRASNQPQHF. The CDR3 coding sequence is TGTGCCAGCTCATCGGACAGGGCTAGCAATCAGCCCCAGCATTTT.

The CDR3 DNA follows: TGCGCCAGCACCCCGAGGGGGTATAGTGGCTACACCTTC. Its translation is CASTPRGYSGYTF. The chain carries TRBV5-1 and TRBJ1-2, with a tentative D call TRBD1 (6 bases). V lost 6 bases and J 7 bases, leaving 16 bases between the germline ends. The CDR3 contains 13 residues. Germline V gene sequence: CDR1 SGHRS, CDR2 YFSETQ.

V gene TRBV25-1 combines with J gene TRBJ1-2; 10 bases align to TRBD1. Germline trimming cut 4 bases from V and 8 bases from J; bases unmatched to any gene: 4. The CDR3 extends over 13 amino acids. In germline, CDR1 is MGHDK, CDR2 SYGVNS. CDR3 in amino acids: CASSGRDRGGYTF. The CDR3 bases are TGTGCCAGCAGTGGCCGGGACAGGGGCGGCTACACCTTC.

In this sample, this clone turned up once. The chain joins TRBV6-5 to TRBJ1-1; D is possibly TRBD1 (6 bases). Germline V gene lookup returns CDR1 MNHEY and CDR2 SVGAGI. Trimming stripped 7 bases from V and 3 bases from J, with 12 bases between. The CDR3 covers 13 residues. In nucleotides, the CDR3 is TGTGCCAGCAACAGGGCAAGGGACACTGAAGCTTTCTTT. Its protein product is CASNRARDTEAFF.

The chain carries TRBV2 and TRBJ2-3, with 8 bases matching TRBD1. The CDR3 is made up of 13 amino acids. V shed 8 bases and J 4 bases; nucleotides not matched to a gene: 5. Per germline, CDR1 SNHLY and CDR2 FYNNEI. For the CDR3, the DNA is TGTGCCAGCGGCAGGGGGCAGTCAGATACGCAGTATTTT. Translation: CASGRGQSDTQYF.

In this sample, this clone turned up a few times. The chain is built from TRBV9 and TRBJ2-1; tentative D call: TRBD2 (5 bases). In germline, CDR1 is SGDLS, CDR2 YYNGEE. V gave up 3 bases and J gave up 6 bases, with 13 bases separating them. The CDR3 consists of 14 residues. The CDR3 bases are TGTGCCAGCAGCGGCTCTTATGCGGGCAATGAGCAGTTCTTC. Encoded protein: CASSGSYAGNEQFF.

The genes are TRBV30 and TRBJ1-1; D not certain. The CDR3 has 14 residues. Trimming removed 1 base from V and 5 bases from J, with 14 bases in between. Germline-derived CDR1 and CDR2 are GTSNPN and SVGIG (reference sequence). The CDR3 DNA reads as TGTGCCTGGAGTGGAAAGGGAGTTTGGACTGAAGCTTTCTTT. This sequence encodes CAWSGKGVWTEAFF. Drawing the rest from reference TRBV30 and TRBJ1-1, the complete variable domain is SQTIHQWPATLVQPVGSPLSLECTVEGTSNPNLYWYRQAAGRGLQLLFYSVGIGQISSEVPQNLSASRPQDRQFILSSKKLLLSDSGFYLCAWSGKGVWTEAFFGQGTRLTVV.

The chain uses TRBV3-1 (or the pseudogene TRBV3-2) and TRBJ2-3, with 13 nucleotides matching TRBD2. The CDR3 extends over 17 amino acids. Looked up from germline, CDR1 is LGHDT and CDR2 is YNNKEL (reference sequence). V lost 4 bases to trimming and J lost 1 base; unmatched junction nucleotides: 5. CDR3 residues: CASSRTGTSGGTDTQYF. The DNA for the CDR3 is TGTGCCAGCAGCCGTACCGGGACTAGCGGGGGCACAGATACGCAGTATTTT.

This chain joins TRBV10-3 and TRBJ1-1; D perhaps matches TRBD1 (5 bases). The CDR3 runs 13 residues. Trimming removed 7 bases at V and 5 bases at J, with 14 bases between. Germline values: CDR1 ENHRY, CDR2 SYGVKD. The CDR3, as DNA: TGTGCCATCACCCACTCGTCAGGGACTGAAGCTTTCTTT. Residues: CAITHSSGTEAFF.

The rearrangement links TRBV2 to TRBJ2-7; D gene uncertain. Germline V CDR1 and CDR2: SNHLY, FYNNEI. The CDR3 length is 10 residues. Trimming stripped 8 bases from V and 3 bases from J, with 5 bases between. Here the CDR3 DNA reads TGTGCCAGCTTCCACTACGAGCAGTACTTC. This codes for CASFHYEQYF.

V is TRBV30 and J is TRBJ1-2, with 7 bases matching TRBD1. Germline V gene sequence: CDR1 GTSNPN, CDR2 SVGIG (reference sequence). This CDR3 contains 14 residues. After removal of 7 bases from V and 5 bases from J, the junction contained 13 bases not matched to a gene. This CDR3 is CASFQQGIPYGYTF. DNA of the CDR3: TGTGCCTCCTTCCAACAGGGGATCCCGTATGGCTACACCTTC.

The chain employs TRBV5-4 and TRBJ2-1; possibly TRBD1 for D (6 bases). CDR1 SGHNT and CDR2 YYREEE come from the germline V gene (reference sequence). The ends were cut back, 3 bases at V and 10 bases at J, with 20 bases in the middle. CDR3 length equals 15 residues. CDR3 nucleotides: TGTGCCAGCAGCTCTCCTGGGGGCGGCGGCAGAGAGCAGTTCTTC. Translation: CASSSPGGGGREQFF.

The CDR3 sequence is CASSPGPGGNQPQHF. DNA of the CDR3: TGCGCCAGCAGCCCTGGACCCGGGGGCAATCAGCCCCAGCATTTT. This chain connects TRBV5-1 to TRBJ1-5; no definite D call. The CDR3 covers 15 residues. The germline CDR1 and CDR2 sequences are SGHRS and YFSETQ. Trimming removed 4 bases from V and 2 bases from J, with 13 bases in between.

The gene calls are TRBV24-1 and TRBJ2-6, with a possible D match to TRBD1 (6 bases). The CDR3 has 17 amino acids. Between the trimmed V and J ends, which lost 3 bases and 2 bases, there was a span of 13 bases. CDR1 is KGHDR and CDR2 is SFDVKD in the germline V gene. The CDR3 sequence is CATSDTGQMTGANVLTF. CDR3 sequence (DNA): TGTGCCACCAGTGATACCGGACAGATGACTGGGGCCAACGTCCTGACTTTC.

This chain connects TRBV7-3 to TRBJ2-3, with D maybe TRBD2 (6 bases). The CDR3 contains 15 residues. V shed 6 bases and J shed 1 base, with 14 bases lying between them. In germline, CDR1 is SGHTA, CDR2 FQGTGA. Here the CDR3 DNA reads TGTGCCAGCAGTCAAGGGCCTAGCGGCACAGATACGCAGTATTTT. Its translation: CASSQGPSGTDTQYF. Based on the CDR3 plus reference TRBV7-3 and TRBJ2-3, the full variable domain is GAGVSQTPSNKVTEKGKYVELRCDPISGHTALYWYRQSLGQGPEFLIYFQGTGAADDSGLPNDRFFAVRPEGSVSTLKIQRTERGDSAVYLCASSQGPSGTDTQYFGPGTRLTVL.

The J gene is TRBJ1-1, the V gene TRBV4-2; D is unresolved. Germline CDR1 is LGHNA and CDR2 is YNFKEQ. This CDR3 region has 13 residues. V was pared by 1 base and J by 5 bases, with 8 bases between. In DNA form, the CDR3 reads TGTGCCAGCAGCCAAGTTCGGGATACTGAAGCTTTCTTT. This encodes CASSQVRDTEAFF.

The CDR3 bases are TGTGCCAGCAGCCTGCCGACAGACACAGATACGCAGTATTTT. It codes for CASSLPTDTDTQYF. The gene calls are TRBV6-6 and TRBJ2-3; the D gene is possibly TRBD1 (5 bases). Per the germline V gene, CDR1 is MNHNY and CDR2 is SVGAGI (reference sequence). The CDR3 has 14 amino acids. Trimming removed 6 bases from V and 2 bases from J, with 12 bases in between.

This clone has just a few counts. The chain is built from TRBV5-4 and TRBJ2-3; D may be TRBD2 (5 bases). CDR1 and CDR2 (germline): SGHNT, YYREEE (reference sequence). V was shortened by 3 bases and J by 1 base, with 12 bases between the two germline ends. The CDR3 loop spans 15 amino acids. The CDR3 sequence is CASSSIAFGTDTQYF. The CDR3, as DNA: TGTGCCAGCAGCTCGATAGCGTTTGGCACAGATACGCAGTATTTT.

This chain connects TRBV7-9 to TRBJ1-1; weak D call: TRBD1 (6 bases). CDR3 length: 13 amino acids. Germline V CDR1 and CDR2: SEHNR, FQNEAQ (reference sequence). V was pared by 6 bases and J by 7 bases, with 15 bases between. The CDR3 is CASRRQDSGEAFF. The CDR3 nucleotides read TGTGCCAGCAGAAGACAGGACTCGGGTGAAGCTTTCTTT. Filled out from reference TRBV7-9 and TRBJ1-1, the complete variable domain reads DTGVSQNPRHKITKRGQNVTFRCDPISEHNRLYWYRQTLGQGPEFLTYFQNEAQLEKSRLLSDRFSAERPKGSFSTLEIQRTEQGDSAMYLCASRRQDSGEAFFGQGTRLTVV.

The V and J genes are TRBV5-1 and TRBJ1-1; D gene unclear. Germline CDR1 SGHRS, CDR2 YFSETQ. The CDR3 is 15 amino acids. V was trimmed by 1 base and J by 0 bases, leaving 10 bases between them. The CDR3 nucleotides are TGCGCCAGCAGCTTGATGGGGAGAGTGAACACTGAAGCTTTCTTT. Protein product: CASSLMGRVNTEAFF.

The V and J genes are TRBV19 and TRBJ2-3; D is possibly TRBD2 (6 bases). Germline loops: CDR1 LNHDA, CDR2 SQIVND (reference sequence). V shed 6 bases and J shed 0 bases, with 16 bases lying between them. CDR3 length: 16 residues. The CDR3 DNA reads as TGTGCCAGTAGAGTTGGGTCCGGGACTAGCACAGATACGCAGTATTTT. Translation: CASRVGSGTSTDTQYF.

This clone appeared once. The chain uses TRBV5-6 and TRBJ2-5; a weak D match, TRBD1 (6 bases). Between the trimmed V and J ends, which lost 4 bases and 1 base, there was a span of 11 bases. CDR1 and CDR2 (germline): SGHDT, YYEEEE. The CDR3 is 14 amino acids. Here the CDR3 DNA reads TGTGCCAGCAGCATAGGACAGCTCCAAGAGACCCAGTACTTC. The encoded protein is CASSIGQLQETQYF.

With respect to this clone: Compared with germline, one end of the junction differs, possibly owing to a read error. The DNA of the CDR3 is TGTGCTAGCAGCGTCGACTCTCACTCCTACGAGCAGTACTTC. Translating it yields CASSVDSHSYEQYF. The genes are TRBV7-7 and TRBJ2-7; D is uncertain. This CDR3 is 14 amino acids long. In germline, CDR1 is SSHAT, CDR2 FNYEAQ (reference sequence).

The chain links TRBV5-1 to TRBJ1-1; D remains ambiguous. Germline CDR1 reads SGHRS; CDR2 reads YFSETQ. The CDR3 covers 14 residues. The V and J ends lost 2 bases and 3 bases respectively, with 11 bases between them. This chain's CDR3 is CASSLGNSYTEAFF. The DNA for the CDR3 is TGCGCCAGCAGCTTAGGAAACAGCTACACTGAAGCTTTCTTT.

The rearrangement uses TRBV20-1 and TRBJ2-5; 12 positions agree with TRBD2. Losses at the gene ends were 3 bases for V and 9 bases for J; bases not matched to a gene: 14. CDR3 size: 16 residues. CDR1 DFQATT and CDR2 SNEGSKA come from the germline V gene (reference sequence). CDR3 nucleotide sequence: TGCAGTGCTAGTTTGCCTAGCGGGGGGGCCCGGCAGGCCCAGTACTTC. Translated: CSASLPSGGARQAQYF.

The J gene is TRBJ2-1, the V gene TRBV2, with D possibly TRBD2 on 6 matching bases. This CDR3 contains 13 residues. The V gene's germline CDR1 is SNHLY and CDR2 FYNNEI. V was trimmed by 4 bases and J by 9 bases, leaving 13 bases between them. As DNA, the CDR3 is TGTGCCAGCAGTGTAGGCGGGGCCAGTGAGCAGTTCTTC. This translates into CASSVGGASEQFF. The variable domain in full, completed from reference TRBV2 and TRBJ2-1, reads EPEVTQTPSHQVTQMGQEVILRCVPISNHLYFYWYRQILGQKVEFLVSFYNNEISEKSEIFDDQFSVERPDGSNFTLKIRSTKLEDSAMYFCASSVGGASEQFFGPGTRLTVL.

The chain has TRBV3-1 (or the pseudogene TRBV3-2) and TRBJ2-5, with D perhaps TRBD2 (6 bases). The V gene lost 2 bases and the J gene lost 2 bases, with 12 bases spanning the gap. Germline-derived CDR1 and CDR2 are LGHDT and YNNKEL (reference sequence). The CDR3 totals 15 residues. CDR3 sequence (DNA): TGTGCCAGCAGCCAAAATCCAGGGACTCAAGAGACCCAGTACTTC. It encodes CASSQNPGTQETQYF.

This rearrangement joins TRBV10-3 to TRBJ2-1; 11 nucleotides agree with TRBD1. The germline CDR1 and CDR2 sequences are ENHRY and SYGVKD. V shed 2 bases, J shed 9 bases, and the junction held 6 bases outside the gene matches. The CDR3 is 15 amino acids. Here the CDR3 DNA reads TGTGCCATCAGTGAGGGCCGGACAGGGGGCGGTGAGCAGTTCTTC. This gives the protein CAISEGRTGGGEQFF.

J is TRBJ1-1 and V is TRBV5-1, with D hard to call. The CDR3 totals 14 residues. Trimming cost V 4 bases and J 1 base, with 11 bases left between them. The germline V gene has CDR1 SGHRS and CDR2 YFSETQ. CDR3 coding DNA: TGCGCCAGCAGCCAGGCCCCAGGGAACACTGAAGCTTTCTTT. Protein sequence: CASSQAPGNTEAFF.

V usage is TRBV6-2 or TRBV6-3 and J usage is TRBJ1-1, with D tentatively TRBD1 (5 bases). Between the trimmed V and J ends, which lost 4 bases and 2 bases, there was a span of 11 bases. The CDR3 is 14 amino acids. Germline lookup yields CDR1 MNHEY and CDR2 SVGEGT. CDR3 amino acids: CASSSRGVNTEAFF. CDR3 DNA: TGTGCCAGCAGTTCCCGGGGGGTAAACACTGAAGCTTTCTTT.

The chain employs TRBV5-4 and TRBJ2-2, with a tentative D call TRBD2 (6 bases). Germline V lookup: CDR1 SGHNT, CDR2 YYREEE (reference sequence). V lost 3 bases and J lost 6, with 12 bases in between. CDR3 length: 14 residues. The CDR3 region is CASSSGPSAGELFF. CDR3 DNA sequence: TGTGCCAGCAGCTCGGGTCCTAGCGCCGGGGAGCTGTTTTTT.